This T cell receptor (beta chain) was documented in a study of OX40 agonist ivuxolimab in advanced cancers. CDR1 and CDR2 from the germline V gene are SEHNR and FQNEAQ (reference sequence). Unmatched junction bases numbered 6, after V lost 5 bases and J lost 6 bases. The CDR3 is made up of 13 amino acids. Only in-frame clones appear in the TCRdb table, and some are missing; sequencing was by immunoSEQ multiplex PCR. The repertoire holds roughly 79,000 clones, with approximately 81% as singletons. Sequenced material: CD4+ or CD8+ T cells sorted from blood, taken in a trial of the OX40 agonist ivuxolimab. The chain couples TRBV7-9 to TRBJ1-2; 7 bases fit TRBD1. The clonotype originates from an adult with an advanced solid tumor such as melanoma, head and neck, liver or kidney cancer. Here the CDR3 reads CASSPDRVNGYTF. The DNA for the CDR3 is TGTGCCAGCAGCCCCGACAGGGTGAATGGCTACACCTTC.